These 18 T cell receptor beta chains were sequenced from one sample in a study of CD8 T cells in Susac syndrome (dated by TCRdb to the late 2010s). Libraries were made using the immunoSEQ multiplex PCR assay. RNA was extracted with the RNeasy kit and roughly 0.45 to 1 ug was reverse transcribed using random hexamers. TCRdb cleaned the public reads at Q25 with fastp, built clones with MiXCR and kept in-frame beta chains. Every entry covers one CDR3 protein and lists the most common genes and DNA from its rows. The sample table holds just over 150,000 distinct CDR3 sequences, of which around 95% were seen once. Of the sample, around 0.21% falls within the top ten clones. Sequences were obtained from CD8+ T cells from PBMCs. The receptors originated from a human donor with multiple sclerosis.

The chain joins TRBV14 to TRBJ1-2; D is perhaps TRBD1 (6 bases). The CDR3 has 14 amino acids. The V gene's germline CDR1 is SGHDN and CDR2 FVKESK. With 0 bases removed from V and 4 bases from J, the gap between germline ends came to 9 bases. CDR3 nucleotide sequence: TGTGCCAGCAGCCAAGACAGGGGATCCTATGGCTACACCTTC. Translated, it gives CASSQDRGSYGYTF.

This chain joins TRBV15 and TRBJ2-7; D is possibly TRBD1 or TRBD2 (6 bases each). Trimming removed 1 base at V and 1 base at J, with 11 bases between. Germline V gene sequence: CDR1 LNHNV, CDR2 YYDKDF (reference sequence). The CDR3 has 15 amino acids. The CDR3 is CATSRGGAESYEQYF. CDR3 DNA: TGTGCCACCAGCAGAGGGGGGGCCGAATCCTACGAGCAGTACTTC.

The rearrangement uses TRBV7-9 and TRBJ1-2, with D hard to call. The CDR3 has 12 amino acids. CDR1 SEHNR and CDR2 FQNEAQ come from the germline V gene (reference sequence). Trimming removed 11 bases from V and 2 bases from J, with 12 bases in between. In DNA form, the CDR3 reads TGTGCCGCTAGATCGGGGAACTATGGCTACACCTTC. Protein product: CAARSGNYGYTF.

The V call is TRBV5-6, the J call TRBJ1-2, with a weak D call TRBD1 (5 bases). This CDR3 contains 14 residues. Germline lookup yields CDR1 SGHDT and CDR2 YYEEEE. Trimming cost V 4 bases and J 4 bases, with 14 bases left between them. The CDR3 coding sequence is TGTGCCAGCAGCGGTGGGGCCGTTACCTATGGCTACACCTTC. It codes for CASSGGAVTYGYTF.

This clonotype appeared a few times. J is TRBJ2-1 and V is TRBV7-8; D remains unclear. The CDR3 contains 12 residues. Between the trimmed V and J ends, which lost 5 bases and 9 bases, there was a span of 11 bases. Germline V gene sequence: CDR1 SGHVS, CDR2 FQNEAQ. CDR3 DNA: TGTGCCAGCAGCCCGCCCGGTATTGAGCAGTTCTTC. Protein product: CASSPPGIEQFF.

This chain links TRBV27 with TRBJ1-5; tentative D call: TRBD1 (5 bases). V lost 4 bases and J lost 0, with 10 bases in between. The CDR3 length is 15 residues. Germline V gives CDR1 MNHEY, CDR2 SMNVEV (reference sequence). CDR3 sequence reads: CASSWFGGSNQPQHF. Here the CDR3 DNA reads TGTGCCAGCAGTTGGTTTGGGGGTAGCAATCAGCCCCAGCATTTT.

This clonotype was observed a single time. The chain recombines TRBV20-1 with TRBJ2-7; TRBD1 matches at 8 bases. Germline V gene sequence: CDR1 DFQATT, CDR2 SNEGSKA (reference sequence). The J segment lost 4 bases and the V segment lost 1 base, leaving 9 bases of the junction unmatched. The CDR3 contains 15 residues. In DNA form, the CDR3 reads TGCAGTGCTAGAGCCGTGGACAGGACAGGGTACGAGCAGTACTTC. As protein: CSARAVDRTGYEQYF.

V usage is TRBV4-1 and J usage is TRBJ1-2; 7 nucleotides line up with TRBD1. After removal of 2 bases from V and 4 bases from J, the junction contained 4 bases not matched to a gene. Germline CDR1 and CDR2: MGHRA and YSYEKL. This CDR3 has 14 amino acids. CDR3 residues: CASSQSGQSYGYTF. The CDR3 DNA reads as TGCGCCAGCAGCCAATCGGGACAGAGCTATGGCTACACCTTC.

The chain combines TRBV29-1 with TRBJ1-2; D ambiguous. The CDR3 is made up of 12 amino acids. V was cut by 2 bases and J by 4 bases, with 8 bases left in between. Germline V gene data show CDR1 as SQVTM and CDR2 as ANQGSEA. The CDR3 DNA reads TGCAGCGTTGAAACCGGCCTCTATGGCTACACCTTC. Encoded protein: CSVETGLYGYTF.

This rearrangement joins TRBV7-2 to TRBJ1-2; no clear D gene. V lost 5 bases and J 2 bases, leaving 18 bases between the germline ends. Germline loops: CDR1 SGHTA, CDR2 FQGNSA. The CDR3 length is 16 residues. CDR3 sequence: CASSDLVLARNYGYTF. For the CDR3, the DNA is TGTGCCAGCAGCGATCTGGTCCTGGCAAGAAACTATGGCTACACCTTC.

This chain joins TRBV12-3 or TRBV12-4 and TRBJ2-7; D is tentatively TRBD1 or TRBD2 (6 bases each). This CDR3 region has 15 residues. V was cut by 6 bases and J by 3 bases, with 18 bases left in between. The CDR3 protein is CASSLGGRGYYEQYF. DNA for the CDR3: TGTGCCAGCAGCCTCGGGGGCAGGGGCTACTACGAGCAGTACTTC.

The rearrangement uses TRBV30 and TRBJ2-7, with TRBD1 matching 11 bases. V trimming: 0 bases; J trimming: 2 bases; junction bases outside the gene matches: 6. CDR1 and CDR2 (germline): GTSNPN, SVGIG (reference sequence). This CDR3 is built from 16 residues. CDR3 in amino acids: CAWSVSPGQGAYEQYF. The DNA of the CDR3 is TGTGCCTGGAGTGTTTCCCCGGGACAGGGGGCCTACGAGCAGTACTTC.

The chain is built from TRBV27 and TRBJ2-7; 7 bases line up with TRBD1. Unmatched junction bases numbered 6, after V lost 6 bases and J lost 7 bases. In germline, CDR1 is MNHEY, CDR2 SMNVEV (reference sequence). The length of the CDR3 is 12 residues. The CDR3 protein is CASSHDRVEQYF. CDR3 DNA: TGTGCCAGCAGCCACGACAGGGTTGAGCAGTACTTC.

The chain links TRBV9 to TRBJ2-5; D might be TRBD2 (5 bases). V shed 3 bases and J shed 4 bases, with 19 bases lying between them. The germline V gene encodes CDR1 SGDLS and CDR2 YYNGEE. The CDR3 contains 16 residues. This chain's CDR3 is CASSGSGRGIRETQYF. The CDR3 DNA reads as TGTGCCAGCAGCGGTTCGGGGAGAGGGATCCGAGAGACCCAGTACTTC.

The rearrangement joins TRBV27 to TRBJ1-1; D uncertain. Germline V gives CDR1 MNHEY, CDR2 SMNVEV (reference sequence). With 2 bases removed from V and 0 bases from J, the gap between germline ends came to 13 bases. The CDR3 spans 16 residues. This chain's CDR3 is CASSLPQLTMNTEAFF. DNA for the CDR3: TGTGCCAGCAGTTTACCACAGCTTACAATGAACACTGAAGCTTTCTTT.

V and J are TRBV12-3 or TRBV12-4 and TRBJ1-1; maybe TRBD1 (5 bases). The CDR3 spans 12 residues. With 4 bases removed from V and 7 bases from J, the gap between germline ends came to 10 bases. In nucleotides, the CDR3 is TGTGCCAGCAGTTCAGAGGGGTTTGAAGCTTTCTTT. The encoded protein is CASSSEGFEAFF.

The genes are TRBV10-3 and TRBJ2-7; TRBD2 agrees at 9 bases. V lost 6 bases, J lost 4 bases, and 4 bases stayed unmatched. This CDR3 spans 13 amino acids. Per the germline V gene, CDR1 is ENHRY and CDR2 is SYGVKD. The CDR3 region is CAIRTTSGYEQYF. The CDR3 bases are TGTGCCATCAGGACAACTAGCGGGTACGAGCAGTACTTC.

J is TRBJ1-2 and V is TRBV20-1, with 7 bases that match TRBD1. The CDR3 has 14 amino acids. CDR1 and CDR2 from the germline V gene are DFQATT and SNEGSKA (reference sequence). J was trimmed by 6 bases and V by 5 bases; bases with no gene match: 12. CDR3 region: CSAPGQMTSDGYTF. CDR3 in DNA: TGCAGTGCTCCGGGACAGATGACGTCTGATGGCTACACCTTC.